This section outlines one TCR beta chain sequence together with its context. Its antigen remains unknown. This sample is drawn from a study of breast tumors, draining lymph nodes, adjacent tissues. The CDR3 runs to 12 residues. Trimming stripped 7 bases from V and 10 bases from J, with 17 bases between. Germline-derived CDR1 and CDR2 are SGHDT and YYEEEE. Samples came from axillary lymph nodes draining the breast cancer. In TCRdb, the multiplex PCR reads were re-called with MiXCR into one record per CDR3 protein. The sample lists about 89,000 distinct CDR3 sequences, around 30% occurring once. Study conclusions and caveats: The data were judged consistent with most tumor T cells coming from lymph node and expanding in tumor.

The rearrangement links TRBV5-6 to TRBJ1-2, with D possibly TRBD1 on 6 matching bases. The specimen was axillary lymph node tissue. This sequence was found in a female donor with breast cancer. Some clones in this sample may be carry-over from other donors' samples. CDR3 nucleotides: TGTGCCAGCGGGCCCGGGGGGCAAGACTACACCTTC. It encodes CASGPGGQDYTF.